The rows below give T cell receptor beta chains drawn from one sample of a study of shared clonotypes between healthy human individuals. Sequencing used immunoSEQ multiplex PCR; TCRdb keeps in-frame clones, though not all of them. The data show fewer than 1 million clones, approximately 97% seen once. Sequenced sample: naive CD8+ T cells sorted from blood. These receptors came from a man aged 30 to 39 in good health. Each CDR3 is given with its conserved first and last residue. The D gene is left open where the match is weak. Clone size appears in some rows only: once, few, many, or a class for an expanded clone.

D gene: -; clone size: -; V gene: TRBV7-9; J gene: TRBJ2-7; CDR3 DNA: TGTGCCAGCAGCTATCCAGGGGCTTTGACCTACGAGCAGTACTTC; CDR3 protein: CASSYPGALTYEQYF
D gene: -; clone size: once; V gene: TRBV9; J gene: TRBJ1-5; CDR3 DNA: TGTGCCAGCAGCGCCGGTTTTGGCAATCAGCCCCAGCATTTT; CDR3 protein: CASSAGFGNQPQHF
D gene: -; clone size: -; V gene: TRBV7-8; J gene: TRBJ2-7; CDR3 DNA: TGTGCCAGCAGCTTAGGGGGGGAGGCCTACGAGCAGTACTTC; CDR3 protein: CASSLGGEAYEQYF
D gene: TRBD2; clone size: -; V gene: TRBV7-9; J gene: TRBJ2-3; CDR3 DNA: TGTGCCAGCAGCTTAAAGCGGGGCCCTAGCACAGATACGCAGTATTTT; CDR3 protein: CASSLKRGPSTDTQYF
D gene: TRBD1; clone size: -; V gene: TRBV29-1; J gene: TRBJ1-2; CDR3 DNA: TGCAGCGTTGAAGGGGACAGGCTAACTAACTATGGCTACACCTTC; CDR3 protein: CSVEGDRLTNYGYTF
D gene: TRBD1; clone size: -; V gene: TRBV6-4; J gene: TRBJ2-7; CDR3 DNA: TGTGCCAGCAGCCCGGGACAGGGGGCGGCCTACGAGCAGTACTTC; CDR3 protein: CASSPGQGAAYEQYF
D gene: TRBD2; clone size: -; V gene: TRBV7-9; J gene: TRBJ2-3; CDR3 DNA: TGTGCCAGCACCTTAGCGGGAGTGGGCACAGATACGCAGTATTTT; CDR3 protein: CASTLAGVGTDTQYF
D gene: -; clone size: -; V gene: TRBV2; J gene: TRBJ2-7; CDR3 DNA: TGTGCCAGCAGTGGTCGGCGGTACGAGCAGTACTTC; CDR3 protein: CASSGRRYEQYF
D gene: TRBD2; clone size: -; V gene: TRBV7-3; J gene: TRBJ2-1; CDR3 DNA: TGTGCCAGCAGCCCGGGACTAGTCACCTACAATGAGCAGTTCTTC; CDR3 protein: CASSPGLVTYNEQFF
D gene: -; clone size: -; V gene: TRBV7-8; J gene: TRBJ2-2; CDR3 DNA: TGTGCCAGCAGCTTAGACTCCGCAGCCGTGGCCGGGGAGCTGTTTTTT; CDR3 protein: CASSLDSAAVAGELFF
D gene: -; clone size: -; V gene: TRBV27; J gene: TRBJ2-1; CDR3 DNA: TGTGCCAGCAGTCCATCCAGGGACGGCAATGAGCAGTTCTTC; CDR3 protein: CASSPSRDGNEQFF
D gene: TRBD1; clone size: -; V gene: TRBV11-2; J gene: TRBJ2-3; CDR3 DNA: TGTGCCAGCAGTAAAGGGACAGGGGGCGCAGATACGCAGTATTTT; CDR3 protein: CASSKGTGGADTQYF
D gene: -; clone size: -; V gene: TRBV19; J gene: TRBJ2-1; CDR3 DNA: TGTGCCAGTAGCTCCGACACTTACAATGAGCAGTTCTTC; CDR3 protein: CASSSDTYNEQFF
D gene: TRBD1; clone size: -; V gene: TRBV13; J gene: TRBJ2-7; CDR3 DNA: TGTGCCAGCAGCTCCTTTGGACAGGGCGAGCAGTACTTC; CDR3 protein: CASSSFGQGEQYF
D gene: -; clone size: -; V gene: TRBV9; J gene: TRBJ2-2; CDR3 DNA: TGTGCCAGCAGCGTAGAATCGATGGGGACCGGGGAGCTGTTTTTT; CDR3 protein: CASSVESMGTGELFF
D gene: TRBD2; clone size: -; V gene: TRBV5-4; J gene: TRBJ2-3; CDR3 DNA: TGTGCCAGCAGCTTGGGTGGACTAGCGTTTACTAGCACAGATACGCAGTATTTT; CDR3 protein: CASSLGGLAFTSTDTQYF
D gene: TRBD2; clone size: once; V gene: TRBV10-3; J gene: TRBJ2-7; CDR3 DNA: TGTGCCATCAGTGAAAGCGGGAGCTCCTACGAGCAGTACTTC; CDR3 protein: CAISESGSSYEQYF
D gene: -; clone size: -; V gene: TRBV27; J gene: TRBJ1-1; CDR3 DNA: TGTGCCAGCAGTTCACAACAAGGAGTCGCTGAAGCTTTCTTT; CDR3 protein: CASSSQQGVAEAFF
D gene: -; clone size: -; V gene: TRBV7-9; J gene: TRBJ1-1; CDR3 DNA: TGTGCCAGCAGCTTACAGGAGATGAACACTGAAGCTTTCTTT; CDR3 protein: CASSLQEMNTEAFF
D gene: -; clone size: few; V gene: TRBV7-9; J gene: TRBJ2-7; CDR3 DNA: TGTGCCAGCAGCTTACAAAATCCCTACGAGCAGTACTTC; CDR3 protein: CASSLQNPYEQYF
D gene: -; clone size: -; V gene: TRBV5-1; J gene: TRBJ1-1; CDR3 DNA: TGCGCCAGCAGCCAGGTGCGGAACACTGAAGCTTTCTTT; CDR3 protein: CASSQVRNTEAFF
D gene: -; clone size: -; V gene: TRBV9; J gene: TRBJ2-1; CDR3 DNA: TGTGCCTCCAGCCAGGGGTACAATGAGCAGTTCTTC; CDR3 protein: CASSQGYNEQFF
D gene: -; clone size: -; V gene: TRBV27; J gene: TRBJ2-3; CDR3 DNA: TGTGCCAGCAGTTACACTAGGGCCTCTTTTGCGAGCACAGATACGCAGTATTTT; CDR3 protein: CASSYTRASFASTDTQYF
D gene: -; clone size: -; V gene: TRBV6-5; J gene: TRBJ1-1; CDR3 DNA: TGTGCCAGCAGTACGGCGAACACTGAAGCTTTCTTT; CDR3 protein: CASSTANTEAFF
D gene: -; clone size: -; V gene: TRBV21-1; J gene: TRBJ1-1; CDR3 DNA: TGTGCCAGCAGCTTCCCCCGGGGGGGGAACACTGAAGCTTTCTTT; CDR3 protein: CASSFPRGGNTEAFF
D gene: -; clone size: -; V gene: TRBV27; J gene: TRBJ2-7; CDR3 DNA: TGTGCCAGCAGTTTATCCACCCGGGAAATCTACGAGCAGTACTTC; CDR3 protein: CASSLSTREIYEQYF
D gene: TRBD2; clone size: -; V gene: TRBV30; J gene: TRBJ2-3; CDR3 DNA: TGTGCCTGGGATACTAGCGGGAACACAGATACGCAGTATTTT; CDR3 protein: CAWDTSGNTDTQYF
D gene: -; clone size: -; V gene: TRBV7-2; J gene: TRBJ2-7; CDR3 DNA: TGTGCCAGCAGCTTCCCTGGGTCCCCCTACGAGCAGTACTTC; CDR3 protein: CASSFPGSPYEQYF
D gene: TRBD2; clone size: -; V gene: TRBV27; J gene: TRBJ2-7; CDR3 DNA: TGTGCCAGCAGTGAACGGACTAGCGGAATCTACGAGCAGTACTTC; CDR3 protein: CASSERTSGIYEQYF
D gene: -; clone size: -; V gene: TRBV9; J gene: TRBJ2-1; CDR3 DNA: TGTGCCAGCAGCGGGGGAATACAGGGAAACCAGGGTTTTTCGGGTGAGCAGTTCTTC; CDR3 protein: CASSGGIQGNQGFSGEQFF
D gene: TRBD1; clone size: -; V gene: TRBV7-6; J gene: TRBJ2-3; CDR3 DNA: TGTGCCAGCAGCCCCATGACAGGGGGGACAGATACGCAGTATTTT; CDR3 protein: CASSPMTGGTDTQYF
D gene: -; clone size: -; V gene: TRBV5-1; J gene: TRBJ2-7; CDR3 DNA: TGCGCCAGCAGCCCAAACTACTGGGCTCCGGCCTACGAGCAGTACTTC; CDR3 protein: CASSPNYWAPAYEQYF
D gene: TRBD2; clone size: -; V gene: TRBV4-1; J gene: TRBJ2-3; CDR3 DNA: TGCGCCAGCAGCCCGACTAGCGGGAGTGGCACAGATACGCAGTATTTT; CDR3 protein: CASSPTSGSGTDTQYF
D gene: -; clone size: -; V gene: TRBV11-2; J gene: TRBJ1-2; CDR3 DNA: TGTGCCAGCAGCTTTCAGGGCCCTAACTATGGCTACACCTTC; CDR3 protein: CASSFQGPNYGYTF
D gene: TRBD1; clone size: -; V gene: TRBV5-5; J gene: TRBJ2-3; CDR3 DNA: TGTGCCAGCAGCTTGTGGGACAGCATCGATACGCAGTATTTT; CDR3 protein: CASSLWDSIDTQYF
D gene: -; clone size: -; V gene: TRBV9; J gene: TRBJ2-7; CDR3 DNA: TGTGCCAGCAGCCCCGTAGGTAGCGGCTCCTACGAGCAGTACTTC; CDR3 protein: CASSPVGSGSYEQYF
D gene: -; clone size: -; V gene: TRBV7-2; J gene: TRBJ2-1; CDR3 DNA: TGTGCAGGGAGTCCAGAGTCATATGAGCAGTTCTTC; CDR3 protein: CAGSPESYEQFF
D gene: -; clone size: -; V gene: TRBV29-1; J gene: TRBJ2-5; CDR3 DNA: TGCAGCGTTCGGCATAGGGGGAGGGAGTATCAAGAGACCCAGTACTTC; CDR3 protein: CSVRHRGREYQETQYF
D gene: -; clone size: -; V gene: TRBV13; J gene: TRBJ2-2; CDR3 DNA: TGTGCCAGCAGTAGCTTTTCCAACACCGGGGAGCTGTTTTTT; CDR3 protein: CASSSFSNTGELFF
D gene: TRBD1; clone size: -; V gene: TRBV11-2; J gene: TRBJ1-1; CDR3 DNA: TGTGCCAGCAGCTCCGGGACAGGGTCGCCCACTGAAGCTTTCTTT; CDR3 protein: CASSSGTGSPTEAFF
D gene: -; clone size: -; V gene: TRBV19; J gene: TRBJ2-7; CDR3 DNA: TGTGCCAGTAGTGCTGGACGGGGCTCCTACGAGCAGTACTTC; CDR3 protein: CASSAGRGSYEQYF